The 29 T cell receptor beta chains listed next were all sequenced from one sample in a study of Graves' ophthalmopathy and Graves' hyperthyroidism. RNA transcripts yielded amplified TCR beta CDR3 regions. Following a first-round RT-PCR that used HTBI primers, a second-round multiplex PCR was carried out. TCRdb reprocessed the multiplex PCR reads via MiXCR and lists one record per CDR3 protein. This repertoire shows almost 750,000 distinct CDR3 sequences, approximately 40% found once; its top ten account for less than 55%. The sequenced sample was peripheral blood. These TCRs come from an adult man with Graves' ophthalmopathy.

The rearrangement joins TRBV25-1 to TRBJ2-7; TRBD2 aligns across 11 bases. Germline V gives CDR1 MGHDK, CDR2 SYGVNS. The CDR3 extends over 15 amino acids. The V gene end was trimmed by 6 bases and the J gene end by 6 bases; junction bases not matched to a gene: 10. The CDR3, as DNA: TGTGCCAGCAGCCCCCCGGGACTAGCGGTTCTCGAGCAGTACTTC. Amino acid sequence: CASSPPGLAVLEQYF.

This clonotype was counted a few times. The rearrangement joins TRBV20-1 to TRBJ1-2; D unresolved. Germline lookup yields CDR1 DFQATT and CDR2 SNEGSKA (reference sequence). The CDR3 runs to 14 residues. Trimming left V 3 bases short and J 4 bases short, with 15 bases between. The CDR3 loop is CSAREGQSIYGYTF. CDR3 sequence (DNA): TGCAGTGCTAGGGAGGGTCAGAGCATCTATGGCTACACCTTC.

Points on this clonotype: One base away lies a much larger clone, so this may be a sequencing read error. The conserved phenylalanine or tryptophan is not found at the CDR3 terminus, so this likely reflects a read error. J is TRBJ2-7 and V is TRBV7-9; the match to TRBD1 covers 7 bases. J gave up 2 bases and V 10 bases, and 11 bases lay outside the gene matches. This CDR3 is built from 14 residues. Germline V gene lookup returns CDR1 SEHNR and CDR2 FQNEAQ (reference sequence). The CDR3 coding sequence is TGTGCCATCAGTGTCCCGGACAGGACCTACGAGCAGTACCTC. Its translation: CAISVPDRTYEQYL.

This clonotype was recorded a few times. The chain uses TRBV7-2 and TRBJ2-2; tentative D call: TRBD2 (5 bases). Germline CDR1 reads SGHTA; CDR2 reads FQGNSA. This CDR3 has 16 residues. Trimming removed 4 bases from V and 3 bases from J, with 15 bases in between. The CDR3, as DNA: TGTGCCAGCAGCTGGACTCCCTTCTCGGACACCGGGGAGCTGTTTTTT. It specifies CASSWTPFSDTGELFF.

This clonotype appeared a few times. Given a much more abundant clone one base away, this may be a read error. This chain joins TRBV11-2 and TRBJ2-7; D might be TRBD1 (5 bases). The CDR3 length is 13 residues. The germline CDR1 and CDR2 sequences are SGHAT and FQNNGV. V lost 1 base and J 3 bases, leaving 7 bases between the germline ends. CDR3 loop: CASSLATVYEQYF. The CDR3 region has the DNA TGTGCCAGCAGCTTAGCGACAGTCTACGAGCAGTACTTC.

This clonotype occurred a few times. The rearrangement uses TRBV2 and TRBJ1-6, with D perhaps TRBD1 (5 bases). V was trimmed by 8 bases and J by 7 bases, leaving 18 bases between them. This CDR3 region has 15 residues. Germline CDR1 reads SNHLY; CDR2 reads FYNNEI. Here the CDR3 reads CASSANRDRNSPLHF. For the CDR3, the DNA is TGTGCCAGCTCGGCGAACCGGGACCGGAATTCACCCCTCCACTTT.

This chain connects TRBV13 to TRBJ2-7; no firm D call. V lost 2 bases to trimming and J lost 7 bases, with 15 bases between them. The CDR3 loop spans 14 amino acids. CDR1 PRHDT and CDR2 FYEKMQ come from the germline V gene (reference sequence). The CDR3 reads CASSLRRIDGEQYF. In DNA form, the CDR3 reads TGTGCCAGCAGCTTACGACGGATAGACGGGGAGCAGTACTTC.

A note on this clonotype: This sequence may be a read error, since a much larger clone differs from it by one base. The J gene is TRBJ2-7, the V gene TRBV25-1, with D possibly matching TRBD2 (6 bases). CDR3 length: 14 residues. Germline CDR1 MGHDK, CDR2 SYGVNS. CDR3 loop: CVSSPGTGTYEQYF. The DNA of the CDR3 is TGTGTCAGCAGCCCCGGGACTGGAACCTACGAGCAGTACTTC.

This clonotype was observed at least ten times. CDR3 in DNA: TGTGCCAGCAGCGTAGAGGGATCTGGGAACACTGAAGCTTTCTTT. It codes for CASSVEGSGNTEAFF. V and J are TRBV9 and TRBJ1-1; D remains ambiguous. The V end lost 0 bases, the J end lost 1 base, and 10 bases lay between the germline ends. This CDR3 region has 15 residues. CDR1 and CDR2 (germline): SGDLS, YYNGEE.

The sample holds a few counts of this clonotype. The chain is built from TRBV29-1 and TRBJ2-7, with a tentative D call TRBD2 (5 bases). Trimming removed 5 bases at V and 3 bases at J, with 8 bases between. Per germline, CDR1 SQVTM and CDR2 ANQGSEA. The CDR3 runs 11 residues. CDR3 DNA sequence: TGCAGCGTTCGGGGAGACTACGAGCAGTACTTC. Residues: CSVRGDYEQYF.

This rearrangement joins TRBV2 to TRBJ1-6, with a weak D call TRBD1 (5 bases). The V gene lost 7 bases and the J gene lost 6 bases, with 10 bases spanning the gap. The CDR3 is 13 residues long. CDR1 is SNHLY, CDR2 FYNNEI, per germline. The CDR3 nucleotides read TGTGCCAGCAAACCAGGGATTAATTCACCCCTCCACTTT. It is translated as CASKPGINSPLHF.

The chain joins TRBV25-1 to TRBJ1-1, with D possibly matching TRBD1 (6 bases). Germline CDR1 is MGHDK and CDR2 is SYGVNS. V was trimmed by 6 bases and J by 6 bases, leaving 14 bases between them. The CDR3 loop spans 13 amino acids. The CDR3 reads CASSEQGAPEAFF. The CDR3 DNA reads as TGTGCCAGCAGCGAACAGGGCGCCCCTGAAGCTTTCTTT.

For this clonotype: Sequence at one end of the junction differs from germline and may be a read error. The chain uses TRBV24-1 and TRBJ2-7; D uncertain. Germline V gene sequence: CDR1 KGHDR, CDR2 SFDVKD. The CDR3 has 13 amino acids. In DNA, the CDR3 is TGTGCCAGCAGTTCACCGACCCGTCCCGAGCAGTACTTC. This gives the protein CASSSPTRPEQYF.

Turning to this clonotype: An end of the junction does not agree with germline; a read error may underlie this. This chain connects TRBV10-3 to TRBJ1-2; 7 bases agree with TRBD1. The CDR3 consists of 14 residues. CDR1 and CDR2 (germline): ENHRY, SYGVKD. The CDR3 reads CASRGWDSNYGHTF. CDR3 DNA: TGTGCCAGCAGAGGATGGGACAGCAACTATGGCCACACCTTC.

This clonotype appeared many times. V and J are TRBV29-1 and TRBJ1-5, with D unclear. Germline V gene data show CDR1 as SQVTM and CDR2 as ANQGSEA. With 4 bases removed from V and 1 base from J, the gap between germline ends came to 11 bases. There are 14 residues in the CDR3. This chain's CDR3 is CSVVFDKSNQPQHF. In DNA form, the CDR3 reads TGCAGCGTTGTTTTCGACAAGAGCAATCAGCCCCAGCATTTT.

Only a few counts were recorded for this clonotype. The chain joins TRBV6-2 or TRBV6-3 to TRBJ1-2; D call uncertain. The germline V gene encodes CDR1 MNHEY and CDR2 SVGEGT. The CDR3 has 13 amino acids. Trimming took off 4 bases at V and 8 bases at J, with 14 bases between the two ends. The CDR3, as DNA: TGTGCCAGCAGTTCCTACAAGGTTGGCGGCTACACCTTC. Its protein is CASSSYKVGGYTF.

The chain uses TRBV4-1 and TRBJ2-2; possible D gene TRBD2, 7 bases. Trimming cost V 1 base and J 6 bases, with 15 bases left between them. The germline gives CDR1 MGHRA, CDR2 YSYEKL. The CDR3 extends over 16 amino acids. In DNA, the CDR3 is TGCGCCAGCAGCCAAGTCGGGGGGCACAGGGCCGGGGAGCTGTTTTTT. Its translation is CASSQVGGHRAGELFF.

The V gene is TRBV25-1, the J gene TRBJ1-6; no firm D call. CDR3 length: 15 amino acids. The V end was cut by 4 bases, the J end by 7 bases, with 14 bases between. Per germline, CDR1 MGHDK and CDR2 SYGVNS. CDR3 sequence reads: CASSGATGVNSPLHF. CDR3 coding DNA: TGTGCCAGCAGTGGTGCCACCGGAGTAAATTCACCCCTCCACTTT. Drawing the rest from reference TRBV25-1 and TRBJ1-6, the complete variable domain is EADIYQTPRYLVIGTGKKITLECSQTMGHDKMYWYQQDPGMELHLIHYSYGVNSTEKGDLSSESTVSRIRTEHFPLTLESARPSHTSQYLCASSGATGVNSPLHFGNGTRLTVT.

This clonotype was recorded at least ten times. The chain links TRBV15 to TRBJ2-5; unclear D gene. Germline assignment: CDR1 LNHNV and CDR2 YYDKDF (reference sequence). The CDR3 has 14 residues. V lost 0 bases and J lost 5, with 10 bases in between. Here the CDR3 DNA reads TGTGCCACCAGCAGAGATAGACGTTCGGAGACCCAGTACTTC. This gives the protein CATSRDRRSETQYF.

The genes are TRBV7-2 and TRBJ1-4; 10 bases agree with TRBD1. Germline CDR1 reads SGHTA; CDR2 reads FQGNSA. This CDR3 spans 14 amino acids. V trimming: 5 bases; J trimming: 8 bases; junction bases outside the gene matches: 5. The CDR3 bases are TGTGCCAGCAGCGTCCGGGACAGGGGCGAAAAACTGTTTTTT. Its translation: CASSVRDRGEKLFF.

V gene TRBV25-1 combines with J gene TRBJ1-6; D is unresolved. Germline-derived CDR1 and CDR2 are MGHDK and SYGVNS. This CDR3 has 14 amino acids. V dropped 8 bases and J dropped 7 bases, with 15 bases sitting between them. Here the CDR3 reads CASQERPVNSPLHF. For the CDR3, the DNA is TGTGCCAGCCAAGAGAGGCCAGTGAATTCACCCCTCCACTTT.

The chain links TRBV5-1 to TRBJ1-1, with D hard to call. V gave up 1 base and J gave up 1 base, with 11 bases separating them. Germline V gene lookup returns CDR1 SGHRS and CDR2 YFSETQ. The CDR3 extends over 15 amino acids. CDR3 amino acids: CASSLRWETNTEAFF. The CDR3 DNA follows: TGCGCCAGCAGCTTGAGATGGGAGACGAACACTGAAGCTTTCTTT.

This clonotype was picked up a small number of times. The chain employs TRBV15 and TRBJ1-2, with a possible D match to TRBD1 (6 bases). Germline V lookup: CDR1 LNHNV, CDR2 YYDKDF (reference sequence). This CDR3 is built from 12 residues. The germline V and J ends were trimmed by 9 bases and 1 base, with 9 bases remaining between them. CDR3 sequence reads: CATADSNYGYTF. The CDR3 region has the DNA TGTGCCACTGCGGACAGTAACTATGGCTACACCTTC.

The sample holds a few counts of this clonotype. This chain uses TRBV7-9 with TRBJ1-1, with 11 bases identical to TRBD1. Germline lookup yields CDR1 SEHNR and CDR2 FQNEAQ (reference sequence). Trimming took 5 bases from V and 4 from J; bases not matched to a gene: 9. This CDR3 has 16 residues. CDR3 residues: CASSGGDRGAGTEAFF. CDR3 bases: TGTGCCAGCAGCGGAGGGGACAGGGGGGCCGGCACTGAAGCTTTCTTT.

V gene TRBV20-1 combines with J gene TRBJ1-4; unclear D gene. V dropped 1 base and J dropped 4 bases, with 13 bases sitting between them. This CDR3 has 15 residues. Per germline, CDR1 DFQATT and CDR2 SNEGSKA (reference sequence). The CDR3 sequence is CSARGRMVGNEKLFF. The DNA for the CDR3 is TGCAGTGCTAGAGGTCGTATGGTGGGTAATGAAAAACTGTTTTTT.

This clonotype was detected ten times or more. The chain has TRBV10-2 and TRBJ1-5; a possible D gene is TRBD1 (5 bases). CDR3 length: 16 residues. V was pared by 9 bases and J by 11 bases, with 29 bases between. Germline loops: CDR1 WSHSY, CDR2 SAAADI. The CDR3, as DNA: TGCGCCAGTAGCGAGCTAAGGCGGGGGGGAATAGCGACCCAGCATTTT. It codes for CASSELRRGGIATQHF.

This clonotype has ten or more counts. The chain has TRBV29-1 and TRBJ1-2, with unresolved D. Trimming took off 0 bases at V and 7 bases at J, with 9 bases between the two ends. The CDR3 sequence is 12 residues long. CDR1 SQVTM and CDR2 ANQGSEA come from the germline V gene. The chain's CDR3 is CSVEESGSGYTF. CDR3 coding DNA: TGCAGCGTTGAAGAATCAGGCAGTGGCTACACCTTC.

This clonotype was recorded many times. The chain is built from TRBV25-1 and TRBJ1-4, with D possibly matching TRBD1 (5 bases). V lost 3 bases and J lost 5, with 16 bases in between. This CDR3 has 16 residues. Germline V gene data show CDR1 as MGHDK and CDR2 as SYGVNS. The DNA for the CDR3 is TGTGCCAGCAGTGAGGAGGGGCTAAGAGGGAATGAAAAACTGTTTTTT. It yields the protein CASSEEGLRGNEKLFF.

The chain has TRBV2 and TRBJ1-1; perhaps TRBD1 as D (6 bases). The CDR3 length is 14 residues. The germline V gene has CDR1 SNHLY and CDR2 FYNNEI. V was trimmed by 7 bases and J by 1 base, leaving 13 bases between them. CDR3 loop: CASTQAGANTEAFF. The CDR3 coding sequence is TGTGCCAGCACCCAAGCAGGGGCGAACACTGAAGCTTTCTTT.